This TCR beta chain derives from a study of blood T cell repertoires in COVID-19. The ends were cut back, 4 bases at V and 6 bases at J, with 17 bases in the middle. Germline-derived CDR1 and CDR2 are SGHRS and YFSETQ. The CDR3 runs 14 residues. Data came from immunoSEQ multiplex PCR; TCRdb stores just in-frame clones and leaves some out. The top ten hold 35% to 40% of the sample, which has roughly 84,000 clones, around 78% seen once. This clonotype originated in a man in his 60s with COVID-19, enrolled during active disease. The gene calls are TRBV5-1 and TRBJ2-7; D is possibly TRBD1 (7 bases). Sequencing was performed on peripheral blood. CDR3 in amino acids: CASSGGGASGEQYF. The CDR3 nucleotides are TGCGCCAGCAGCGGAGGGGGCGCAAGTGGCGAGCAGTACTTC.